This T cell receptor beta chain is from a study of a mutant IDH1 vaccine in newly diagnosed glioma. Worth noting for this clone: Its specificity is not known.

Sample time point: week 47, end of study. The investigators gave 300 ug of mutant IDH1 20-mer peptide in each vaccine dose, together with topical imiquimod. Measured with immunoSEQ multiplex PCR; TCRdb has only the in-frame clones, and not every one. The sample contains approximately 84,000 clones, roughly 77% of which appear only once. V lost 1 base and J 6 bases, leaving 9 bases between the germline ends. Germline-derived CDR1 and CDR2 are LGHNA and YSLEER. CDR3 length: 13 residues. The sequencing used PBMCs, collected from a glioma patient whose treatment included an IDH1 peptide vaccine. The clonotype comes from a man aged 40-55 years with glioma. The chain employs TRBV4-3 and TRBJ1-1; D possibly corresponds to TRBD1 (6 bases). The CDR3 reads CASSQVGGSEAFF. CDR3 bases: TGCGCCAGCAGCCAAGTGGGGGGCTCTGAAGCTTTCTTT.